The rows below give T cell receptor beta chains drawn from one sample of a study of response to subunit inactivated influenza vaccine. Each CDR3 protein is one row after TCRdb ran MiXCR on the RT-PCR reads. Altogether roughly 570,000 distinct CDR3 sequences are present, 10% to 15% being singletons, with the ten largest covering 13%. The sample was PBMCs from blood, taken 40 to 50 days after vaccination. All receptors come from a man over 45 who received an inactivated influenza vaccine. The CDR3 runs from the conserved cysteine through the conserved F or W. The D gene is left open where the match is weak. Clone size is given for some rows only: seen once, a few or many times, or a class if the clone is expanded.

J	size	V	D	CDR3	DNA
TRBJ1-5	many	TRBV10-2	NA	CASSESGRNQPQHF	TGCGCCAGCAGTGAATCAGGCCGCAATCAGCCCCAGCATTTT
TRBJ2-2	NA	TRBV6-2/TRBV6-3	TRBD2	CASSYASGGAYTGELFF	TGTGCCAGCAGTTACGCCAGCGGGGGGGCCTACACCGGGGAGCTGTTTTTT
TRBJ2-1	medium-sized	TRBV20-1	TRBD1	CSAFDRGNEQFF	TGCAGTGCATTTGACAGGGGCAATGAGCAGTTCTTC
TRBJ1-1	few	TRBV6-2/TRBV6-3	NA	CASFEGMNTEAFF	TGTGCCAGTTTCGAGGGGATGAACACTGAAGCTTTCTTT
TRBJ2-3	NA	TRBV2	NA	CASREDTSTDTQYF	TGTGCCAGCAGAGAGGACACCAGCACAGATACGCAGTATTTT
TRBJ2-2	NA	TRBV7-9	TRBD1	CASSPRGQGHGELFF	TGTGCCAGCAGCCCAAGGGGACAGGGGCACGGGGAGCTGTTTTTT
TRBJ2-1	NA	TRBV30	TRBD1	CAWRGQGASGEQFF	TGTGCCTGGAGAGGACAGGGGGCCTCGGGTGAGCAGTTCTTC
TRBJ2-2	NA	TRBV15	TRBD1	CATSRGQGATGELFF	TGTGCCACCAGCAGAGGACAGGGGGCCACCGGGGAGCTGTTTTTT
TRBJ2-2	NA	TRBV5-1	NA	CASAISFNTGELFF	TGCGCCAGCGCCATTTCGTTTAACACCGGGGAGCTGTTTTTT
TRBJ1-5	many	TRBV7-2	NA	CASSPSRNQPQHF	TGTGCCAGCAGCCCCTCACGAAATCAGCCCCAGCATTTT
TRBJ2-5	NA	TRBV18	NA	CASSPEAGVETQYF	TGTGCCAGCTCACCAGAGGCCGGCGTGGAGACCCAGTACTTC
TRBJ2-1	many	TRBV29-1	TRBD1	CSVGDRGVSFF	TGCAGCGTTGGGGACAGGGGGGTTTCGTTCTTC
TRBJ2-1	NA	TRBV4-2	TRBD2	CASSESGSAYNEQFF	TGTGCCAGCAGCGAGAGCGGGAGCGCCTACAATGAGCAGTTCTTC
TRBJ1-4	NA	TRBV7-9	NA	CASREQGHEKLFF	TGTGCCAGCAGAGAACAGGGACATGAAAAACTGTTTTTT
TRBJ2-7	NA	TRBV14	NA	CASSQDAGASYEQYF	TGTGCCAGCAGCCAAGATGCAGGGGCCTCCTACGAGCAGTACTTC
TRBJ1-6	few	TRBV12-3/TRBV12-4	TRBD1	CASSRTGGAGSPLHF	TGTGCCAGCAGTAGGACAGGGGGCGCGGGTTCACCCCTCCACTTT